Described below is a single TCR beta chain sequence and its context. The target antigen is unknown. The data were obtained in a study of radiotherapy plus CTLA-4 blockade in lung cancer. On the study more broadly: Objective responses occurred in 15% to 20% of patients; around 31% had disease control. Study findings and constraints: Blood-borne expansion of tumor-derived TCR clones followed radiotherapy plus ipilimumab. Dynamics of early blood T cell clones, together with interferon-beta, were reportedly the best predictors of response.

This CDR3 spans 16 amino acids. V lost 5 bases to trimming and J lost 0 bases, with 15 bases between them. Profiled with immunoSEQ multiplex PCR; TCRdb holds only in-frame clones, not every one. The repertoire holds tens of thousands of clones, with roughly 85% as singletons. Patients in the study, people with chemo-refractory metastatic non-small-cell lung cancer, received focal radiation plus ipilimumab CTLA-4 blockade. The starting material was peripheral blood, obtained from a patient treated with radiotherapy plus ipilimumab. This chain links TRBV5-3 with TRBJ2-1, with a possible D match to TRBD1 (5 bases). TRBV5-3 qualifies as an ORF whose function is uncertain. This TCR came from a human donor with non-small cell lung cancer who had a complete response to radiotherapy plus ipilimumab. In DNA, the CDR3 is TGTGCCAGAAGTCACAGGCCCTCCGTCTCCTACAATGAGCAGTTCTTC. This encodes CARSHRPSVSYNEQFF.